This T cell receptor (beta chain) was recorded in a study of CD8 T cells in ankylosing spondylitis. Study-wide findings and caveats: Previously reported in reactive arthritis synovial fluid and blood were some of the motif variants. What appeared characteristic of ankylosing spondylitis blood was a TCR beta motif of 7 or 8 highly homologous variants. Matched ankylosing spondylitis synovial fluid reportedly contained a significantly enriched population of disease-linked clones.

By quantitative 5'-RACE with molecular barcodes, the TCR beta libraries were made. TCRdb reprocessed the 5' RACE reads with MiXCR, giving one entry per CDR3 protein. The sample lists tens of thousands of distinct CDR3 sequences, 11% occurring once. In its sample, this clonotype was seen many times. Its matching antigen is unknown. The length of the CDR3 is 16 residues. CDR1 is SGHRS, CDR2 YFSETQ, per germline. The V and J ends lost 4 bases and 9 bases, in that order; junction bases with no gene match: 15. The chain links TRBV5-1 to TRBJ2-1; 8 nucleotides line up with TRBD2. This TCR was sampled from a male donor with ankylosing spondylitis or in good health (not recorded which). Sequencing was performed on blood, either unsorted or a sorted T cell fraction (not recorded which). CDR3: CASSRIVGGGIIEQFF. As DNA, the CDR3 is TGCGCCAGCAGCCGTATAGTTGGCGGGGGGATTATTGAGCAGTTCTTC. The whole variable domain, remainder taken from reference TRBV5-1 and TRBJ2-1, is KAGVTQTPRYLIKTRGQQVTLSCSPISGHRSVSWYQQTPGQGLQFLFEYFSETQRNKGNFPGRFSGRQFSNSRSEMNVSTLELGDSALYLCASSRIVGGGIIEQFFGPGTRLTVL.